The next 9 T cell receptor beta chains were all read from a single sample in a study of response to subunit inactivated influenza vaccine (dated by TCRdb to about 2018). Library method: RT-PCR. The run used an Illumina HiSeq 2500. In-frame beta chains were kept once TCRdb had trimmed the public reads at Q25 with fastp and called clones with MiXCR. Rows merge per CDR3 protein into single entries with the most common DNA and genes. The sample table lists hundreds of thousands of distinct CDR3 sequences, more than 11% of them with a count of one. The ten largest clones take up 5.5% to 7% of the sample. The material was PBMCs from blood, obtained 14 days before vaccination. These receptors came from a man over 45 who received an inactivated influenza vaccine. Donor details come from another sample of the same person, matched by shared clones.

The chain employs TRBV28 and TRBJ2-7, with 14 bases identical to TRBD2. CDR1 MDHEN and CDR2 SYDVKM come from the germline V gene. This CDR3 has 17 residues. Trimming took 6 bases from V and 4 from J; bases not matched to a gene: 11. The DNA of the CDR3 is TGTGCCAGCAGCACATCGGCCGGACTAGCGGGAGGATACGAGCAGTACTTC. Translation: CASSTSAGLAGGYEQYF.

The gene calls are TRBV6-2 or TRBV6-3 and TRBJ2-3; no firm D call. The CDR3 is 17 residues long. In germline, CDR1 is MNHEY, CDR2 SVGEGT. V shed 6 bases and J shed 6 bases, with 25 bases lying between them. CDR3 region: CASSSTTHHSGVDTQYF. CDR3 DNA sequence: TGTGCCAGCAGCTCAACCACCCACCACTCCGGAGTGGATACGCAGTATTTT.

The rearrangement uses TRBV20-1 and TRBJ2-2; 8 bases are a match to TRBD1. This CDR3 spans 15 amino acids. V dropped 0 bases and J dropped 6; count of bases not matched to a gene: 6. Germline assignment: CDR1 DFQATT and CDR2 SNEGSKA (reference sequence). As DNA, the CDR3 is TGCAGTGCTAGAGATATCACAGGGGGGTCCGGGGAGCTGTTTTTT. It translates to CSARDITGGSGELFF.

The V and J genes are TRBV7-2 and TRBJ1-3; D possibly corresponds to TRBD1 (6 bases). Germline CDR1 is SGHTA and CDR2 is FQGNSA. Trimming cost V 5 bases and J 11 bases, with 22 bases left between them. The CDR3 is made up of 15 amino acids. The CDR3 reads CASSHTGHPIDAIYF. The CDR3 bases are TGTGCCAGCAGCCACACGGGACACCCAATTGATGCCATATATTTT.

The table lists this clonotype with a few counts. DNA for the CDR3: TGCGCCAGCAGCCTAGGGACACTTCCGAACACCGGGGAGCTGTTTTTT. This codes for CASSLGTLPNTGELFF. V is TRBV4-1 and J is TRBJ2-2; weak D call: TRBD1 (6 bases). The CDR3 has 16 residues. V was trimmed by 4 bases and J by 0 bases, leaving 12 bases between them. From germline, CDR1 is MGHRA and CDR2 YSYEKL.

The chain carries TRBV7-9 and TRBJ2-1; the D call may be TRBD1 or TRBD2 (6 bases each). The germline V gene has CDR1 SEHNR and CDR2 FQNEAQ (reference sequence). V was pared by 4 bases and J by 4 bases, with 14 bases between. The CDR3 is 15 residues long. The chain's CDR3 is CASSSLPGAYNEQFF. In DNA, the CDR3 is TGTGCCAGCAGCTCACTCCCGGGGGCGTACAATGAGCAGTTCTTC.

This clonotype was recorded a few times. The chain combines TRBV7-9 with TRBJ2-7; D is tentatively TRBD1 or TRBD2 (5 bases each). Germline loops: CDR1 SEHNR, CDR2 FQNEAQ (reference sequence). The CDR3 spans 14 residues. V gave up 3 bases and J gave up 3 bases, with 12 bases separating them. CDR3 amino acids: CASSLGPQGYEQYF. The CDR3 coding sequence is TGTGCCAGCAGCTTGGGACCCCAGGGCTACGAGCAGTACTTC.

CDR3 sequence (DNA): TGTGCCAGCAGTTTGTTTCGTGTAGAGACCCAGTACTTC. This codes for CASSLFRVETQYF. V gene TRBV12-3 or TRBV12-4 combines with J gene TRBJ2-5; D gene unclear. V lost 3 bases and J 4 bases, leaving 9 bases between the germline ends. The CDR3 is 13 residues long.

V is TRBV5-1 and J is TRBJ2-3, with 8 bases fitting TRBD1. CDR3 size: 13 residues. Germline V gene sequence: CDR1 SGHRS, CDR2 YFSETQ. V shed 9 bases, J shed 6 bases, and the junction held 9 bases outside the gene matches. CDR3 residues: CATQDRVSDTQYF. The CDR3, as DNA: TGCGCCACACAGGACAGGGTGTCGGATACGCAGTATTTT. Variable domain in full (rest from reference TRBV5-1 and TRBJ2-3): KAGVTQTPRYLIKTRGQQVTLSCSPISGHRSVSWYQQTPGQGLQFLFEYFSETQRNKGNFPGRFSGRQFSNSRSEMNVSTLELGDSALYLCATQDRVSDTQYFGPGTRLTVL.